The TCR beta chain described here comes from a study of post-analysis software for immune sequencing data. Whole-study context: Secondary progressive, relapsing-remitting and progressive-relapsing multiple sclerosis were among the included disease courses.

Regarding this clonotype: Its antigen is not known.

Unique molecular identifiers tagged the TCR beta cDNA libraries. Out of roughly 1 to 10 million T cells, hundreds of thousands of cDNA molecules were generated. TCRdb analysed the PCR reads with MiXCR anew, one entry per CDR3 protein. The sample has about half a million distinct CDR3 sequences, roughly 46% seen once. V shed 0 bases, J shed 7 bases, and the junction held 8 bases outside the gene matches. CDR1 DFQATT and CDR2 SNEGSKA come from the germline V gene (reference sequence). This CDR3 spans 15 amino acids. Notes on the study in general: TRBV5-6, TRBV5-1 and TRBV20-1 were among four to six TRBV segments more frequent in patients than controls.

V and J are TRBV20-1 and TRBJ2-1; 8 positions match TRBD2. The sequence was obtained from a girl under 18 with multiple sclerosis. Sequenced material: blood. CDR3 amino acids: CSARDGSGSLNEQFF. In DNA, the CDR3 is TGCAGTGCTAGAGATGGAAGCGGGAGTCTGAATGAGCAGTTCTTC.